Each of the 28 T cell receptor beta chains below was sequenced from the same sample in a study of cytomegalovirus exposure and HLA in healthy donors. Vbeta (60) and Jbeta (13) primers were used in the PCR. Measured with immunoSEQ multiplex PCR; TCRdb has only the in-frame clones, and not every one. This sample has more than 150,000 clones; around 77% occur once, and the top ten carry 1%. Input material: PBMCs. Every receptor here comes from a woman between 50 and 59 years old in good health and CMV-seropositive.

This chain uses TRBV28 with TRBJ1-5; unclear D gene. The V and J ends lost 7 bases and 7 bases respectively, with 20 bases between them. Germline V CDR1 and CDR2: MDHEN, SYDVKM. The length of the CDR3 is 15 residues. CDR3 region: CASMSRKGGHQPQHF. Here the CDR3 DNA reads TGTGCCAGCATGTCCCGAAAAGGAGGCCACCAGCCCCAGCATTTT. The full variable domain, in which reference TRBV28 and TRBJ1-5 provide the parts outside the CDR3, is DVKVTQSSRYLVKRTGEKVFLECVQDMDHENMFWYRQDPGLGLRLIYFSYDVKMKEKGDIPEGYSVSREKKERFSLILESASTNQTSMYLCASMSRKGGHQPQHFGDGTRLSIL.

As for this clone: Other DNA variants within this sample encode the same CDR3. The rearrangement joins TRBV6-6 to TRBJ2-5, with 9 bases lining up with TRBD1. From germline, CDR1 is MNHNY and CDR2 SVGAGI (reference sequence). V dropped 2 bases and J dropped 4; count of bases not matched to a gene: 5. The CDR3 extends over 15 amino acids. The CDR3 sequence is CASSYRQGVRETQYF. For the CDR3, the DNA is TGTGCCAGCAGTTACAGACAGGGGGTTCGAGAGACCCAGTACTTC.

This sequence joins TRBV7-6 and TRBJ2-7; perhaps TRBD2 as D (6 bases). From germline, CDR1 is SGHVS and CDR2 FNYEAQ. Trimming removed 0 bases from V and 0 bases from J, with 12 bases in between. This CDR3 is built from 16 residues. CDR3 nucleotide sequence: TGTGCCAGCAGCTTAGCCGTGGGACTGAGCTCCTACGAGCAGTACTTC. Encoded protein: CASSLAVGLSSYEQYF. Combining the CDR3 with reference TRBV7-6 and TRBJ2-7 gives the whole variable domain GAGVSQSPRYKVTKRGQDVALRCDPISGHVSLYWYRQALGQGPEFLTYFNYEAQQDKSGLPNDRFSAERPEGSISTLTIQRTEQRDSAMYRCASSLAVGLSSYEQYFGPGTRLTVT.

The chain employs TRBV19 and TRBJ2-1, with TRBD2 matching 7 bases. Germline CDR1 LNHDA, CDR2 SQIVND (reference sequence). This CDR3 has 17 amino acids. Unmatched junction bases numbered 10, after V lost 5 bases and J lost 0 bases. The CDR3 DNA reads TGTGCCAGTAGTCCCTCTGGGGGGGGGAGCTCCTACAATGAGCAGTTCTTC. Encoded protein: CASSPSGGGSSYNEQFF.

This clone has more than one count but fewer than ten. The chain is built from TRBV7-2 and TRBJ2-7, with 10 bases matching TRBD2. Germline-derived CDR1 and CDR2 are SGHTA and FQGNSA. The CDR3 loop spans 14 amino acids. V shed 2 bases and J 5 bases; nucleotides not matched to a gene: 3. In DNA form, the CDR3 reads TGTGCCAGCAGCTTACTCCTAGCGGGAGACGAGCAGTACTTC. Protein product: CASSLLLAGDEQYF. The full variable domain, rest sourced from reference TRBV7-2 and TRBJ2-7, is GAGVSQSPSNKVTEKGKDVELRCDPISGHTALYWYRQSLGQGLEFLIYFQGNSAPDKSGLPSDRFSAERTGGSVSTLTIQRTQQEDSAVYLCASSLLLAGDEQYFGPGTRLTVT.

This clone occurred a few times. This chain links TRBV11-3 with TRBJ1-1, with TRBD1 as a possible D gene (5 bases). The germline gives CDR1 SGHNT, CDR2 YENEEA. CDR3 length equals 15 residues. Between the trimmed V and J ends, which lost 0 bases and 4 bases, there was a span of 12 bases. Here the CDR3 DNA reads TGTGCCAGCAGCTTAGACGATCAGGGATTCACTGAAGCTTTCTTT. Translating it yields CASSLDDQGFTEAFF.

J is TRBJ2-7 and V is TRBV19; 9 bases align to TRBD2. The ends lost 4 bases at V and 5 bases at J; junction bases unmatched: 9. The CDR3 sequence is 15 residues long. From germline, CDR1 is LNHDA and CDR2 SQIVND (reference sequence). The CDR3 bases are TGTGCCAGTAGTAGAATAGCGGGAGAAGGCCACGAGCAGTACTTC. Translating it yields CASSRIAGEGHEQYF.

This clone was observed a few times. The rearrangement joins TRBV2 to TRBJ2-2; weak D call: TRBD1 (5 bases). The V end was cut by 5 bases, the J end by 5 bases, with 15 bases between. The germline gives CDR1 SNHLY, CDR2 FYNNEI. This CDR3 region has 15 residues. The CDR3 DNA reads TGTGCCAGCAGTTCGGACAATCTTGCTACCGGGGAGCTGTTTTTT. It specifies CASSSDNLATGELFF. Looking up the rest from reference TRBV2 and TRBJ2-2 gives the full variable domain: EPEVTQTPSHQVTQMGQEVILRCVPISNHLYFYWYRQILGQKVEFLVSFYNNEISEKSEIFDDQFSVERPDGSNFTLKIRSTKLEDSAMYFCASSSDNLATGELFFGEGSRLTVL.

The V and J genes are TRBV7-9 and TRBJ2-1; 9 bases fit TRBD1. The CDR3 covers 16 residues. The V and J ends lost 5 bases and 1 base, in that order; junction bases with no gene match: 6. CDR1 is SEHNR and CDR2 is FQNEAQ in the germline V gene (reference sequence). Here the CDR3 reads CASSLRQGGSYNEQFF. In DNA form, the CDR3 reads TGTGCCAGCAGCCTGAGACAGGGGGGGTCCTACAATGAGCAGTTCTTC.

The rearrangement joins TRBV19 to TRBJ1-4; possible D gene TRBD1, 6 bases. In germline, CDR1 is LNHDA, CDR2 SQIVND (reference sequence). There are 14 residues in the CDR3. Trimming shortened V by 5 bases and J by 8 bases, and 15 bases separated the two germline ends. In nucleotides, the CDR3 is TGTGCCAGTAGTCCCCTATATACAGGGGAAAAACTGTTTTTT. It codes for CASSPLYTGEKLFF.

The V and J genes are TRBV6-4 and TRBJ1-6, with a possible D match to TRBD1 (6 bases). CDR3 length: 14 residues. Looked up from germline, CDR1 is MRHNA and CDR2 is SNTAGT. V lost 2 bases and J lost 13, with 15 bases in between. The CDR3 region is CASSDRDTRTPLHF. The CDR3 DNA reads TGTGCCAGCAGTGACCGGGACACCCGGACTCCCCTCCACTTT.

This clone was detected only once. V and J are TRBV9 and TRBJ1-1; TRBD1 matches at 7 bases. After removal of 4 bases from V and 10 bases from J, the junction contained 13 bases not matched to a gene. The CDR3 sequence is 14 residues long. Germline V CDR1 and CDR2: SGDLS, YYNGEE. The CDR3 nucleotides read TGTGCCAGCAGCCCAGGGACAGTCCGGGACTTAGCTTTCTTT. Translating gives CASSPGTVRDLAFF.

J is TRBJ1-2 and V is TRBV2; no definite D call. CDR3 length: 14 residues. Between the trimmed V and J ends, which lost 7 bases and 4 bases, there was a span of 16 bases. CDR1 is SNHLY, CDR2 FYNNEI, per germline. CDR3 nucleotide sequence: TGTGCCAGCACTCGGCAGGAGGCCTCCTATGGCTACACCTTC. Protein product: CASTRQEASYGYTF.

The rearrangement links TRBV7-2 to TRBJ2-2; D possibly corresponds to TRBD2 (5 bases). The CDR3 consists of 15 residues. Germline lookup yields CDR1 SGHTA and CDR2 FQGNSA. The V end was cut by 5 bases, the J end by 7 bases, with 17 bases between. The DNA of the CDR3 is TGTGCCAGCAGCATGAAGGGAGTTTTGGGCGGGGAGCTGTTTTTT. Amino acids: CASSMKGVLGGELFF.

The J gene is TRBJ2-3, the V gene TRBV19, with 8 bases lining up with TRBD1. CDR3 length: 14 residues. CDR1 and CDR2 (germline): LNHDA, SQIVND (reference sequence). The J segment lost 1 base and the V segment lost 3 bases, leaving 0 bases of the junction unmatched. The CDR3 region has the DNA TGTGCCAGTAGTATCAGGGGGCGCACAGATACGCAGTATTTT. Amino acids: CASSIRGRTDTQYF. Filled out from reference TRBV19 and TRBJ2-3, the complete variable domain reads DGGITQSPKYLFRKEGQNVTLSCEQNLNHDAMYWYRQDPGQGLRLIYYSQIVNDFQKGDIAEGYSVSREKKESFPLTVTSAQKNPTAFYLCASSIRGRTDTQYFGPGTRLTVL.

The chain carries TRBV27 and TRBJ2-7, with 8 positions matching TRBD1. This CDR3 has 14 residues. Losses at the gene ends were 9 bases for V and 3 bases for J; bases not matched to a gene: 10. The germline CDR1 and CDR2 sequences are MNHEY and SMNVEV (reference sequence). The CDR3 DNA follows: TGTGCCAGTCGACCAGGGGGCGCTTTCTACGAGCAGTACTTC. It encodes CASRPGGAFYEQYF.

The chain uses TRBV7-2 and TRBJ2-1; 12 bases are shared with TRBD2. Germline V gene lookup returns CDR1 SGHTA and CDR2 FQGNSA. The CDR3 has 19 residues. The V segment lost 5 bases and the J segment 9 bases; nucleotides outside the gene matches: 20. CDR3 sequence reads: CASSLRSPSGGARGTEQFF. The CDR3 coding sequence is TGTGCCAGCAGCCTTAGGAGTCCTAGCGGGGGGGCACGAGGGACTGAGCAGTTCTTC.

In DNA form, the CDR3 reads TGTGCCAGCACCCAAGGGGGGGCGCAGTATTTT. It is translated as CASTQGGAQYF. The chain combines TRBV6-1 with TRBJ2-3; tentatively, D is TRBD2 (7 bases). With 7 bases removed from V and 10 bases from J, the gap between germline ends came to 12 bases. This CDR3 is built from 11 residues. The germline V gene has CDR1 MNHNS and CDR2 SASEGT.

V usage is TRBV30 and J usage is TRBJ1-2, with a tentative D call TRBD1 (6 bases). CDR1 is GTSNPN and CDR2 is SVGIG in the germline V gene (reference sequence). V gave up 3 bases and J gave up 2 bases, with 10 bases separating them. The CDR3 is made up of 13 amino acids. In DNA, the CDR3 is TGTGCCTGGAGCGGGACAAAGAACTATGGCTACACCTTC. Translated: CAWSGTKNYGYTF.

CDR3: CASSDWGLTPGEQYF. CDR3 coding DNA: TGTGCCAGCAGTGATTGGGGACTGACCCCCGGCGAGCAGTACTTC. The chain couples TRBV6-1 to TRBJ2-7; possible D gene TRBD2, 6 bases. This CDR3 spans 15 amino acids. The ends were cut back, 3 bases at V and 6 bases at J, with 18 bases in the middle. CDR1 is MNHNS, CDR2 SASEGT, per germline.

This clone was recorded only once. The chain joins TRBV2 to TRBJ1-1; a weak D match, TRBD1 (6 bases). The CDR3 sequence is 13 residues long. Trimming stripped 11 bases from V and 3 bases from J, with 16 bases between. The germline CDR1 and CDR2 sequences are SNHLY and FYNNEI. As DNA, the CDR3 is TGTGCCCCTTGGAGAGGGGGATACACTGAAGCTTTCTTT. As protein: CAPWRGGYTEAFF.

This chain's CDR3 is CASSLGDTYTEAFF. CDR3 DNA: TGCGCCAGCAGCTTGGGGGACACTTACACTGAAGCTTTCTTT. J is TRBJ1-1 and V is TRBV5-1, with D maybe TRBD1 (6 bases). Deletions cut 0 bases from V and 3 bases from J, with 9 bases between. In germline, CDR1 is SGHRS, CDR2 YFSETQ. The length of the CDR3 is 14 residues. Looking up the rest from reference TRBV5-1 and TRBJ1-1 gives the full variable domain: KAGVTQTPRYLIKTRGQQVTLSCSPISGHRSVSWYQQTPGQGLQFLFEYFSETQRNKGNFPGRFSGRQFSNSRSEMNVSTLELGDSALYLCASSLGDTYTEAFFGQGTRLTVV.

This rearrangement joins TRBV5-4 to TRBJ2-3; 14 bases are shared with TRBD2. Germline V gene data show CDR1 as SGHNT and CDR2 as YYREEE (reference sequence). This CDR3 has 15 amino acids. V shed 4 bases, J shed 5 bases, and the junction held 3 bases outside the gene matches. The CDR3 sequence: CASSRLAGGGDTQYF. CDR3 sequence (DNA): TGTGCCAGCAGCCGACTAGCGGGAGGGGGAGATACGCAGTATTTT.

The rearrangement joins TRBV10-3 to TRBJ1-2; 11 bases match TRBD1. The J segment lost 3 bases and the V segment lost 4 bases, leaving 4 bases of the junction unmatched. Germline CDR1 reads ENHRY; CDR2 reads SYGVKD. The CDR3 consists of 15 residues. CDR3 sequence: CAISGRTGGDYGYTF. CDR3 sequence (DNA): TGTGCCATCAGTGGACGGACAGGGGGCGACTATGGCTACACCTTC.

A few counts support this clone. The CDR3 DNA follows: TGTGCCAGTAGTTTTCTCGGGGTAAGCAATCAGCCCCAGCATTTT. This codes for CASSFLGVSNQPQHF. The chain has TRBV19 and TRBJ1-5; D is uncertain. The CDR3 runs 15 residues. Germline values: CDR1 LNHDA, CDR2 SQIVND (reference sequence). Trimming pared 5 bases from V and 1 base from J, leaving 12 bases between.

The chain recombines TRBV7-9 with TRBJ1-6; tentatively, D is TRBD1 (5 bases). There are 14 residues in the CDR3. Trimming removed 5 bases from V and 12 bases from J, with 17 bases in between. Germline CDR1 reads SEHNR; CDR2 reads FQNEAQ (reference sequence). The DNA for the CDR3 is TGTGCCAGCAGCACCCTGGGGGGTCTAGGACCCCTCCACTTT. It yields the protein CASSTLGGLGPLHF.

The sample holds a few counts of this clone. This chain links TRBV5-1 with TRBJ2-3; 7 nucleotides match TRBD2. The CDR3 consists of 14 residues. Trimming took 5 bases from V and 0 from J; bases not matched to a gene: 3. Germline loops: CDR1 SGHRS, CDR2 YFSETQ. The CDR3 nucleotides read TGCGCCAGCAGGGGTAGCGGGAGCACAGATACGCAGTATTTT. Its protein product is CASRGSGSTDTQYF.

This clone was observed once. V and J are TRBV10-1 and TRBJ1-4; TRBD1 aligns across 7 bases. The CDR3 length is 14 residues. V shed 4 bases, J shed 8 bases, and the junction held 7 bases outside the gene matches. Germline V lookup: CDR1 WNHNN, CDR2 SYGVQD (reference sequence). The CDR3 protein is CASSADRAREKLFF. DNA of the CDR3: TGCGCCAGCAGTGCCGACAGGGCACGCGAAAAACTGTTTTTT.